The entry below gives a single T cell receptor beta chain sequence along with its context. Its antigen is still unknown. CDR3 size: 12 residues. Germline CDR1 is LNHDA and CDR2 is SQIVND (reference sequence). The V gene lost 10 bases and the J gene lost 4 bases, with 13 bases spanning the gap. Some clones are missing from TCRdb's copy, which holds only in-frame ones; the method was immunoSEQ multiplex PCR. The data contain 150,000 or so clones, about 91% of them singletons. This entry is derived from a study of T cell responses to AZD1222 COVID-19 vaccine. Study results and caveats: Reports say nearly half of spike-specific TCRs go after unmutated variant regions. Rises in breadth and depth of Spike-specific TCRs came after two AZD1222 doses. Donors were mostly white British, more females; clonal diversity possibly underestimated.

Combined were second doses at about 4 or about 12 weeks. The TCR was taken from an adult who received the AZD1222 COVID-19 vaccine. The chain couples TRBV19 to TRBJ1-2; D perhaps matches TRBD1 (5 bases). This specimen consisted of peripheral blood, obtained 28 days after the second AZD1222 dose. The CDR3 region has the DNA TGTGCCACCCAGGGTGGACTCTATGGCTACACCTTC. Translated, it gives CATQGGLYGYTF.